This record concerns one T cell receptor (beta chain) sequence. The data were taken from a study of blood T cell repertoires in COVID-19. Across the whole study: The origin of the acute and convalescent COVID-19 samples was the United States, Italy and Spain.

CDR3 length equals 15 residues. Germline lookup yields CDR1 SGHTA and CDR2 FQGNSA. The V and J ends lost 5 bases and 0 bases respectively, with 11 bases between them. As handled by the study authors: Estimation of nucleated cell counts was performed using reference gene primer amplification. Sequenced by immunoSEQ multiplex PCR; TCRdb stores in-frame clones only, minus some. The DNA was the basis for D and trimming; V, J and clone size are from that table. This sample has 250,000 or so clones, with 85% to 90% found just once. Material: peripheral blood. This rearrangement joins TRBV7-2 to TRBJ2-1, with no clear D. The clonotype originates from a woman aged 60-75 years with COVID-19, enrolled during active disease. The CDR3 spells CASSPTVSSYNEQFF. Here the CDR3 DNA reads TGTGCCAGCAGCCCCACGGTTTCCTCCTACAATGAGCAGTTCTTC.